This T cell receptor (beta chain) was sequenced during a study of OX40 agonist ivuxolimab in advanced cancers. The wider study: The patients received agonistic anti-OX40 (CD134) antibody ivuxolimab.

Repertoires were generated with immunoSEQ multiplex PCR, while TCRdb's copy carries only in-frame clones and drops some. This sample has 60,000 or so clones, with about 87% found just once. In regard to this clone: What it binds is unknown.

General observations from the study: The study found among the lowest clonal expansion in partial responders at 0.1-3.0 mg/kg. Undetermined was the antigen specificity of the expanded peripheral T cells.

The source is an adult with an advanced solid tumor such as melanoma, head and neck, liver or kidney cancer. The source material was CD4+ or CD8+ T cells sorted from blood, sampled in a trial of the OX40 agonist ivuxolimab.

As DNA, the CDR3 is TGCGCCAGCGGTACTACAGGACTAGCGCAAGAGACCCAGTACTTC. Its translation: CASGTTGLAQETQYF. The chain joins TRBV5-1 to TRBJ2-5; 9 nucleotides match TRBD2. The length of the CDR3 is 15 residues. With V trimmed by 7 bases and J by 2 bases, 9 bases remained unmatched. Germline V CDR1 and CDR2: SGHRS, YFSETQ.